A selection of T cell receptor beta chains follows, all from one sample in a study of cytomegalovirus exposure and HLA in healthy donors. Repertoires were generated with immunoSEQ multiplex PCR, while TCRdb's copy carries only in-frame clones and drops some. There are some 190,000 clones in the sample; 80% to 85% occur only once, and approximately 1.2% lies in the top ten. Sequences were obtained from PBMCs. Receptors were obtained from a boy between 2 and 15 years old in good health and CMV-seronegative. Both conserved end residues are trimmed from each CDR3. Each record gives: V gene, J gene, CDR3 protein.

v_call: TRBV2; j_call: TRBJ2-7; cdr3_aa: ASSAGGTGGRFEQY
v_call: TRBV25-1; j_call: TRBJ1-5; cdr3_aa: ASSDYSNQPQH
v_call: TRBV7-2; j_call: TRBJ2-4; cdr3_aa: ASSLRGQGAKNIQY
v_call: TRBV7-8; j_call: TRBJ1-1; cdr3_aa: ASSLASGDTEAF
v_call: TRBV5-6; j_call: TRBJ2-2; cdr3_aa: ASSFDGLNTGELF
v_call: TRBV10-3; j_call: TRBJ2-1; cdr3_aa: AISGGLSRNEQF
v_call: TRBV5-6; j_call: TRBJ1-1; cdr3_aa: ASSNGGDTYAF
v_call: TRBV12-5; j_call: TRBJ1-1; cdr3_aa: ASGSRGAEAF
v_call: TRBV6-1; j_call: TRBJ1-1; cdr3_aa: ASSDRGGTEAF
v_call: TRBV4-2; j_call: TRBJ2-3; cdr3_aa: ASSQATVRAGVADTQY
v_call: TRBV30; j_call: TRBJ1-1; cdr3_aa: AWSAEVNTEAF
v_call: TRBV5-1; j_call: TRBJ2-2; cdr3_aa: ASSLAIGELF